This T cell receptor beta chain was observed in a study of OX40 agonist ivuxolimab in advanced cancers. To note about this clone: Its target is not known.

No patient had autoimmune disease or received systemic immunosuppression. There are 13 residues in the CDR3. Per the germline V gene, CDR1 is SGHRS and CDR2 is YFSETQ. Trimming pared 3 bases from V and 4 bases from J, leaving 10 bases between. Notes on the study in general: Normalized T-cell clonal expansion was also low in some nonresponders.

The assay was immunoSEQ multiplex PCR, and TCRdb's table has in-frame clones only and misses some. The sample holds tens of thousands of clones, approximately 90% seen once. The TCR originated in an adult with an advanced solid tumor such as melanoma, head and neck, liver or kidney cancer. The chain has TRBV5-1 and TRBJ1-1; D is undetermined. The input for sequencing was CD4+ or CD8+ T cells sorted from blood, taken in a trial of the OX40 agonist ivuxolimab. CDR3 residues: CASSSFPGTEAFF. The CDR3 DNA sequence: TGCGCCAGCAGCTCCTTCCCCGGCACTGAAGCTTTCTTT.